This is a list of T cell receptor beta chains from one sample in a study of regulatory T cells in long-lasting Graves disease. TCRdb ran MiXCR on the multiplex PCR reads and lists one entry per CDR3 protein. The sample lists hundreds of thousands of distinct CDR3 sequences, 15% to 20% occurring once. This sample also belongs to another study, concerning T cells in Graves' hyperthyroidism and ophthalmopathy.

The starting material was peripheral blood mononuclear cells (PBMCs), obtained at new diagnosis, from a patient treated with antithyroid drugs. Receptors originate from a woman aged 35-60 years with Graves disease. CDR3s include the opening cysteine and the closing phenylalanine or tryptophan. Each record gives: D gene, J gene, V gene, clone size, CDR3 protein, CDR3 DNA. The D gene is left open where the match is weak. Size is stated for part of the rows, as once, few or many counts, or as a class when the clone is expanded.

D gene: -; J gene: TRBJ2-1; V gene: TRBV18; clone size: many; CDR3 protein: CASSPPLQSSYNEQFF; CDR3 DNA: TGTGCCAGCTCACCACCGTTGCAAAGCTCCTACAATGAGCAGTTCTTC
D gene: TRBD1; J gene: TRBJ2-7; V gene: TRBV4-2; clone size: -; CDR3 protein: CASSQDSAGGYEQYF; CDR3 DNA: TGTGCCAGCAGCCAAGATAGCGCAGGGGGCTACGAGCAGTACTTC
D gene: TRBD1; J gene: TRBJ1-2; V gene: TRBV7-2; clone size: many; CDR3 protein: CASSKPGQIFYGYTF; CDR3 DNA: TGTGCCAGCAGCAAACCGGGACAGATATTCTATGGCTACACCTTC
D gene: -; J gene: TRBJ2-1; V gene: TRBV28; clone size: many; CDR3 protein: CASTSRGSYNEQFF; CDR3 DNA: TGTGCCAGCACCTCCCGGGGGTCCTACAATGAGCAGTTCTTC
D gene: -; J gene: TRBJ2-2; V gene: TRBV15; clone size: few; CDR3 protein: CATSGRDAGASGELFF; CDR3 DNA: TGTGCCACCAGCGGACGGGACGCGGGGGCTTCCGGGGAGCTGTTTTTT
D gene: TRBD1; J gene: TRBJ2-2; V gene: TRBV6-5; clone size: -; CDR3 protein: CASSLFPGDRVTGELFF; CDR3 DNA: TGTGCCAGCAGTTTATTTCCCGGCGACAGGGTCACCGGGGAGCTGTTTTTT
D gene: -; J gene: TRBJ2-7; V gene: TRBV20-1; clone size: many; CDR3 protein: CSARDPRQGGYEQYF; CDR3 DNA: TGCAGTGCTAGAGACCCCCGGCAGGGAGGCTACGAGCAGTACTTC
D gene: -; J gene: TRBJ1-1; V gene: TRBV6-1; clone size: many; CDR3 protein: CASSERGQNTEAFF; CDR3 DNA: TGTGCCAGCAGTGAAAGGGGACAGAACACTGAAGCTTTCTTT
D gene: TRBD1; J gene: TRBJ1-6; V gene: TRBV3-1; clone size: few; CDR3 protein: CASSHRDRGDSPLHF; CDR3 DNA: TGTGCCAGCAGCCACCGGGACAGGGGAGATTCACCCCTCCACTTT
D gene: -; J gene: TRBJ1-1; V gene: TRBV6-1; clone size: few; CDR3 protein: CASSPDRFYPTFEAFF; CDR3 DNA: TGTGCCAGCAGTCCCGACCGATTCTATCCCACATTTGAAGCTTTCTTT